This is a list of T cell receptor beta chains from one sample in a study of identical twins. TCRdb called the 5' RACE reads again in MiXCR, with one record for every CDR3 protein. Here the sample spans 650,000 to 800,000 distinct CDR3 sequences, more than 6.5% being singletons. This sample was shared with a second study, whose subject was yellow fever vaccine responses in identical twins.

Sequencing was done on a sample of PBMCs. Receptors originate from a woman under 30 in good health. The conserved cysteine and the conserved F or W are not part of the CDR3 here. Clone size is stated in some rows and not others, as once, few, many or a class when expanded.

v_call,clone_size,j_call,cdr3_length,cdr3_aa
TRBV27,few,TRBJ1-6,14,ASSFSAVGLGSPLH
TRBV29-1,.,TRBJ1-4,11,SVERFQDGKLF
TRBV30,.,TRBJ2-1,14,AWVPLGTIENNEQF
TRBV6-1,many,TRBJ1-5,15,ASSEARPGASNQPQH
TRBV10-2,many,TRBJ1-5,13,ASSPGQGAWQPQH
TRBV7-2,few,TRBJ2-1,15,ASSSPRPSGTYNEQF
TRBV7-9,.,TRBJ2-7,11,ASSPQASYEQY
TRBV6-5,few,TRBJ1-5,14,ASSFGQRRTDQPQH
TRBV29-1,many,TRBJ2-3,12,SVEGGPSTDTQY
TRBV20-1,few,TRBJ1-1,12,SASGQGVNTEAF
TRBV10-3,.,TRBJ2-2,13,AISVRTVGAGELF
TRBV20-1,few,TRBJ2-7,14,SARDVTSGATYEQY
TRBV6-6,few,TRBJ1-2,11,ASSYFSEYGYT
TRBV20-1,.,TRBJ2-1,13,SASGAGGPYNEQF
TRBV11-2,.,TRBJ2-2,19,ASSFFAFWREGLRETGELF
TRBV6-2/TRBV6-3,.,TRBJ2-7,13,ASSYSLSPTREQY
TRBV9,.,TRBJ2-5,11,ASSVGESETQY
TRBV28,.,TRBJ1-4,12,ASSPGGVQEKLF
TRBV7-9,many,TRBJ1-1,12,ASRYDRGNTEAF
TRBV7-2,few,TRBJ2-5,15,ASTYDPPGLAVETQY
TRBV29-1,many,TRBJ2-2,13,SVDLGTGGIWELF
TRBV28,few,TRBJ2-1,15,ASTPKGLGGIYNEQF
TRBV6-5,.,TRBJ2-3,10,ASRRTGDTQY